This record covers a single T cell receptor beta chain. This CDR3 spans 18 amino acids. The ends lost 0 bases at V and 5 bases at J; junction bases unmatched: 12. Germline CDR1 and CDR2: SGHNT and YYREEE (reference sequence). The data belong to a study of shared clonotypes between healthy human individuals. Looking at the study overall: Sampling drew on donors who were a couple of women and a few men aged 18 to 49.

Only in-frame clones appear in the TCRdb table, and some are missing; sequencing was by immunoSEQ multiplex PCR. The sample lists 2 million to 2.5 million clones, roughly 93% occurring once. Material for sequencing was naive CD4+ T cells from PBMCs. Subset specified: CD45RA+ positively selected. V and J are TRBV5-4 and TRBJ2-2, with 8 bases that match TRBD2. The origin of this receptor is a man younger than 30 in good health. Some clones in this sample may be carry-over from other donors' samples. The CDR3 loop reads CASSLGLLAGGRTGELFF. CDR3 nucleotide sequence: TGTGCCAGCAGCTTGGGGTTGCTGGCGGGAGGTCGTACCGGGGAGCTGTTTTTT.